A selection of T cell receptor beta chains follows, all from one sample in a study of blood T cell repertoires in COVID-19. This table comes from immunoSEQ multiplex PCR, and its TCRdb copy is limited to in-frame clones, with some not included. The sample has about 170,000 clones; about 85% are singletons. Sequenced material: peripheral blood. The receptors here all came from a human donor with acute or convalescent COVID-19. The donor label of this sample is uncertain. Each CDR3 is given with its conserved first and last residue. D genes are given only for firm matches. Clone size appears in some rows only: once, few, many, or a class for an expanded clone.

>.|TRBJ1-3|.|TRBV19
CASTLRGSGNTIYF
TGTGCCAGTACTTTACGAGGGTCTGGAAACACCATATATTTT
>.|TRBJ1-2|TRBD1|TRBV5-6
CASSFDRGNGYTF
TGTGCCAGCAGCTTTGACAGGGGGAATGGCTACACCTTC
>.|TRBJ1-2|.|TRBV5-4
CASSPAEFNYGYTF
TGTGCCAGCAGCCCGGCGGAGTTTAACTATGGCTACACCTTC
>.|TRBJ1-2|.|TRBV2
CASSLGAPTGGYTF
TGTGCCAGCAGCCTTGGGGCTCCCACTGGTGGCTACACCTTC
>.|TRBJ1-5|.|TRBV27
CASSLRTGNQPQHF
TGTGCCAGCAGTCTCCGGACAGGCAATCAGCCCCAGCATTTT
>.|TRBJ2-3|.|TRBV5-8
CASRPRGGDTQYF
TGTGCCAGCAGACCGAGGGGAGGAGATACGCAGTATTTT
>.|TRBJ1-2|.|TRBV7-2
CASSSAGIYGYTF
TGTGCCAGCAGCTCGGCGGGTATCTATGGCTACACCTTC
>once|TRBJ1-1|.|TRBV7-9
CASSLDPDMNTEAFF
TGTGCCAGCAGCTTAGATCCCGACATGAACACTGAAGCTTTCTTT
>few|TRBJ1-2|TRBD1|TRBV24-1
CATSDSRDRGSNYGYTF
TGTGCCACCAGTGACTCCCGGGACAGGGGGTCTAACTATGGCTACACCTTC
>.|TRBJ1-1|.|TRBV10-3
CAISLQGNTEAFF
TGTGCCATCAGCCTACAGGGGAACACTGAAGCTTTCTTT
>.|TRBJ1-1|.|TRBV5-1
CASSLAGAPRTEAFF
TGCGCCAGCAGCTTGGCAGGGGCCCCGAGGACTGAAGCTTTCTTT
>.|TRBJ2-7|.|TRBV19
CASSLQGRTYEQYF
TGTGCCAGTAGTTTACAGGGTCGAACCTACGAGCAGTACTTC
>.|TRBJ2-4|TRBD2|TRBV19
CASQGRGIKNIQYF
TGTGCCAGCCAAGGGCGGGGGATAAAAAACATTCAGTACTTC
>.|TRBJ2-1|TRBD2|TRBV5-1
CASSWTSGGVNEQFF
TGCGCCAGCAGCTGGACTAGCGGGGGGGTCAATGAGCAGTTCTTC
>.|TRBJ1-6|TRBD1|TRBV5-4
CASSSPGQGLYSPLHF
TGTGCCAGCAGCTCTCCGGGACAGGGACTCTATTCACCCCTCCACTTT
>.|TRBJ2-5|.|TRBV7-2
CASSLDRRETQYF
TGTGCCAGCAGCCTAGACAGGCGGGAGACCCAGTACTTC
>.|TRBJ1-5|.|TRBV9
CASSALGEQPQHF
TGTGCCAGCAGCGCACTCGGGGAGCAGCCCCAGCATTTT
>many|TRBJ1-5|.|TRBV27
CASSLPGGNQPQHF
TGTGCCAGCAGTTTACCAGGGGGCAATCAGCCCCAGCATTTT
>.|TRBJ2-3|TRBD1|TRBV4-1
CASSRGQGNTDTQYF
TGCGCCAGCAGCCGAGGACAGGGGAACACAGATACGCAGTATTTT
>.|TRBJ1-5|.|TRBV18
CASSPSQAVNQPQHF
TGTGCCAGCTCACCGAGTCAGGCCGTTAATCAGCCCCAGCATTTT
>.|TRBJ1-2|.|TRBV11-2
CASSLAFPRDTGYGYTF
TGTGCCAGCAGCTTAGCATTCCCGAGGGACACCGGCTATGGCTACACCTTC
>.|TRBJ1-1|.|TRBV12-3/TRBV12-4
CASSLTGTEAFF
TGTGCCAGCAGTTTAACCGGCACTGAAGCTTTCTTT
>once|TRBJ1-5|.|TRBV18
CASSPQLAGLNQPQHF
TGTGCCAGCTCACCACAGTTAGCGGGACTCAATCAGCCCCAGCATTTT
>.|TRBJ1-1|TRBD1|TRBV7-3
CASSAQGPPNTEAFF
TGTGCCAGCAGCGCACAGGGGCCCCCGAACACTGAAGCTTTCTTT
>.|TRBJ2-1|TRBD2|TRBV3-1/TRBV3-2
CASSRSSGGTYNEQFF
TGTGCCAGCAGCCGTTCTAGCGGGGGAACCTACAATGAGCAGTTCTTC
>.|TRBJ1-1|TRBD1|TRBV6-5
CASSPDRDNTEAFF
TGTGCCAGCAGCCCGGACAGGGATAACACTGAAGCTTTCTTT
>.|TRBJ1-2|.|TRBV3-1/TRBV3-2
CASSQDPGVGPYGYTF
TGTGCCAGCAGCCAAGATCCCGGGGTCGGCCCCTATGGCTACACCTTC
>.|TRBJ1-2|TRBD1|TRBV5-5
CASSFWDRVLGGYTF
TGTGCCAGCAGCTTTTGGGACAGGGTCTTAGGTGGCTACACCTTC
>.|TRBJ2-7|.|TRBV7-3
CASSLMTGSEQYF
TGTGCCAGCAGCTTAATGACTGGGTCCGAGCAGTACTTC
>once|TRBJ1-2|TRBD1|TRBV6-5
CASRDRGSYGYTF
TGTGCCAGCCGGGACAGGGGTAGCTATGGCTACACCTTC
>.|TRBJ1-6|TRBD1|TRBV5-4
CASSEGQGNSPLHF
TGTGCCAGCAGCGAGGGACAGGGAAATTCACCCCTCCACTTT
>.|TRBJ1-2|.|TRBV3-1/TRBV3-2
CASSQGVGWGQGYTF
TGTGCCAGCAGCCAAGGGGTGGGCTGGGGGCAGGGCTACACCTTC
>.|TRBJ2-7|TRBD1|TRBV5-1
CASSFQGVAYEQYF
TGCGCCAGCAGCTTCCAGGGGGTTGCCTACGAGCAGTACTTC
>.|TRBJ2-5|.|TRBV4-1
CASSQGPGGETQYF
TGCGCCAGCAGCCAAGGACCTGGAGGAGAGACCCAGTACTTC
>.|TRBJ1-1|.|TRBV14
CASSPLGGGTEAFF
TGTGCCAGCAGCCCCTTGGGGGGGGGCACTGAAGCTTTCTTT
>.|TRBJ2-2|TRBD1|TRBV9
CASSEPGQGITGELFF
TGTGCCAGCAGCGAGCCGGGACAGGGGATTACCGGGGAGCTGTTTTTT
>.|TRBJ2-7|.|TRBV5-1
CASSSTGIRGSYEQYF
TGCGCCAGCAGCTCAACGGGGATCCGGGGTTCCTACGAGCAGTACTTC
>.|TRBJ1-4|.|TRBV5-1
CASSLESRGNEKLFF
TGCGCCAGCAGCTTGGAATCCCGAGGTAATGAAAAACTGTTTTTT
>.|TRBJ2-7|TRBD2|TRBV7-2
CASSLEPSGGLYEQYF
TGTGCCAGCAGCTTAGAACCTAGCGGGGGGTTATACGAGCAGTACTTC
>.|TRBJ1-2|.|TRBV19
CASSIGRNYGYTF
TGTGCCAGTAGTATAGGCAGGAACTATGGCTACACCTTC
>.|TRBJ1-1|TRBD1|TRBV7-2
CASSFSQGGTEAFF
TGTGCCAGCAGCTTTTCCCAGGGGGGCACTGAAGCTTTCTTT
>once|TRBJ2-3|TRBD2|TRBV3-1/TRBV3-2
CASSSPTSGGGRDTQYF
TGTGCCAGCAGCTCCCCGACTAGCGGGGGGGGCCGGGATACGCAGTATTTT
>.|TRBJ2-3|TRBD2|TRBV9
CASSWRGETDTQYF
TGTGCCAGCTCCTGGCGGGGGGAGACAGATACGCAGTATTTT
>once|TRBJ2-1|.|TRBV20-1
CSASLGRGYNEQFF
TGCAGTGCTAGTCTCGGACGGGGCTACAATGAGCAGTTCTTC
>.|TRBJ1-6|.|TRBV4-2
CASSQAGGTHDAGSPLHF
TGTGCCAGCAGCCAAGCCGGGGGGACCCACGATGCGGGTTCACCCCTCCACTTT
>.|TRBJ1-2|.|TRBV7-9
CASSLVGPDSYGYTF
TGTGCCAGCAGCTTAGTTGGGCCGGATTCCTATGGCTACACCTTC
>few|TRBJ2-7|TRBD2|TRBV6-4
CASSSTSASYEQYF
TGTGCCAGCAGTTCGACTAGCGCGTCCTACGAGCAGTACTTC
>.|TRBJ1-6|.|TRBV5-4
CASSLAGNNSPLHF
TGTGCCAGCAGCTTGGCAGGGAATAATTCACCCCTCCACTTT
>.|TRBJ1-5|.|TRBV19
CASSIHSGKGSNQPQHF
TGTGCCAGTAGTATTCATTCGGGGAAAGGGAGCAATCAGCCCCAGCATTTT
>.|TRBJ2-3|.|TRBV7-5
CVRRPGGTQYF
TGTGTCAGAAGGCCGGGGGGTACGCAGTATTTT